Below, one TCR beta chain is given with its context. What antigen it recognizes has not been identified. Base qualities are not recorded, but no much larger clone differs from it by a single base. The CDR3, cysteine through phenylalanine, is 14 amino acids long. Only CDR3 DNA remains: 42 bases, in frame from the first base. CDR1 is given as SGHRS and CDR2 as YFSETQ, both from the germline V gene. For the CD8 naive samples, CD45RO-negative cells were positively selected for CCR7, yielding a CD45RA+CCR7+ population from which TemRA cells were excluded. Donors were healthy HIV-negative adults with no recently reported acute infections or vaccinations. Only Caucasian adults living in Nashville, Tennessee, USA were represented among the donors. Blood was obtained by leukapheresis, after which PBMCs were separated by Ficoll-Histopaque density gradient centrifugation and cryopreserved in liquid nitrogen vapor phase. Purity and quantity of every magnetically sorted T cell population were checked by analytical flow cytometry. Genomic DNA was isolated from each sorted fraction and quantified by UV absorbance on a Nanodrop 2000c.

This record belongs to a study of shared clonotypes between healthy human individuals (TCRdb year 2020). A note on the overall study: The cohort included three men and a couple of women between 18 and 49 years of age. Each donor's leukapheresis produced roughly between roughly 0.94 and 9.5 billion PBMCs. For each donor, CD4 naive and CD4 memory were each given three plates, CD8 naive was given two plates, and CD8 memory was given one plate. Libraries were prepared and TCR repertoires were sequenced by different laboratories using diverse techniques, in order to increase sequencing depth and limit assay-specific biases. Blood TCR repertoires of five healthy adults were deeply sequenced to estimate repertoire size and the extent of clonotype sharing between individuals.

What the study reported, not specific to this receptor: Sampling was restricted to blood, and TCR repertoires in tissue are likely to differ from TCR repertoires in blood. The small number of donors limited the genetic and exposure-history diversity represented. Clonotypes shared by all four sorted-subset donors showed higher generation probabilities than non-shared clonotypes. Estimated clonotype richness was generally larger for naive than for memory subsets. Across several donors, approximately 4.6% of naive CD4, around 3.5% of naive CD8, about 2% of memory CD4, and over 0.35% of memory CD8 clonotypes were shared. Even with the large sequencing depth, rarefaction of the sorted-subset datasets indicated that sequencing was incomplete. Pairwise subsampling indicated that sequencing depth was expected to affect the degree of clonotype sharing among donors.

Using the deep immunoSEQ assay, TCR CDR3 regions were amplified from genomic DNA by multiplex PCR. Extracted genomic DNA from each cell subset was spread evenly across all wells of several immunoSEQ 96-well plates, with each plate serving as a replicate. For sorted subsets, each replicate PCR was loaded with about 200 ng genomic DNA, equivalent to about 30,000 T cell genomes. The purified libraries were quantified using a Qubit 3.0 fluorometer, sized with a Bioanalyzer 2100, and then quantified again using the KAPA Library Quantification kit. Every immunoSEQ 96-well plate was sequenced on a separate single-read 150-cycle Illumina NextSeq 550 flow cell. In the original analysis: Because the immunoSEQ output included only junctional sequences and no quality scores, the filtering could not be the same as the filtering used for full-length reads. Sequences were annotated with PyIR, a Python wrapper for IgBLAST v1.9, and V/J genes and CDR3 were assigned using IMGT germline references. Reads were removed for weak V/J assignments (E-value above 1e-6), missing CDR3, stop codons, out-of-frame junctions, or ambiguous translated residues. V3J clonotypes were defined as sequences sharing an identical inferred V gene, J gene, and CDR3 amino acid sequence. Percentage overlap between repertoires was computed as shared unique clonotypes divided by the size of the smaller repertoire. RTK rarefaction, the Chao1 estimator, and Recon v2.1 estimates of unobserved clonotypes were used to assess repertoire richness. Generation probabilities were computed with OLGA for all TCRbeta clonotypes obtained by the gDNA method from several donors. TCRdb mirrors the immuneACCESS table, restricted to in-frame sequences. Some clones are absent from its copies; in checked studies, under half trace to an unresolved V gene, and the reason for the others is unknown. The D gene and trimming were derived from the DNA, and the V and J assignments and clone size from that table. The sample table lists roughly 1,800,000 clones, about 95% of them with a count of one. 1% to 1.5% of the sample comes from the top ten.

Specimen: naive CD8+ T cells sorted from blood. The sample's cell subset or site label is to be understood as: CD45RA+CCR7+. The sequence was collected from a man between 18 and 35 years old in good health. The chain is encoded by TRBV5-1 joined to TRBJ2-5, with 10 junctional bases fitting TRBD1. Judging by the DNA end, TRBJ2-7 fits better; the J call may be wrong. The CDR3 amino acid sequence is: CASSEGQGNYEQYF. The nucleotides read TGCGCCAGCAGCGAGGGACAGGGGAACTACGAGCAGTACTTC.